The 15 T cell receptor beta chains below were found in one sample sequenced in a study of cytomegalovirus exposure and HLA in healthy donors. PCR amplification relied on 60 Vbeta primers (plus 13 Jbeta primers). Assay used: immunoSEQ multiplex PCR; TCRdb lists only in-frame clones, some missing. In the table there are about 120,000 clones, 76% of which are singletons. Sequenced input: PBMCs. The receptors originated from a man in his thirties or forties in good health and CMV-seropositive.

The J gene is TRBJ1-2, the V gene TRBV6-6; D is unclear. Germline CDR1 is MNHNY and CDR2 is SVGAGI (reference sequence). This CDR3 has 13 amino acids. V gave up 2 bases and J gave up 2 bases, with 6 bases separating them. This CDR3 is CASSYTVNYGYTF. For the CDR3, the DNA is TGTGCCAGCAGTTACACAGTAAACTATGGCTACACCTTC.

The V gene is TRBV14, the J gene TRBJ1-2; D ambiguous. Trimming shortened V by 2 bases and J by 2 bases, and 9 bases separated the two germline ends. CDR1 and CDR2 from the germline V gene are SGHDN and FVKESK. The CDR3 extends over 14 amino acids. The CDR3 DNA follows: TGTGCCAGCAGCCAAACGTCCAGAAACTATGGCTACACCTTC. It encodes CASSQTSRNYGYTF.

The chain has TRBV10-3 and TRBJ1-1; D may be TRBD1 (6 bases). From germline, CDR1 is ENHRY and CDR2 SYGVKD. There are 13 residues in the CDR3. Trimming left V 8 bases short and J 1 base short, with 11 bases between. The CDR3 DNA reads TGTGCCATCCGGGGACAATGGAACACTGAAGCTTTCTTT. Protein sequence: CAIRGQWNTEAFF.

The CDR3 here is CASSPGLAETGELFF. CDR3 bases: TGTGCCAGCAGCCCGGGACTAGCGGAGACCGGGGAGCTGTTTTTT. The rearrangement joins TRBV11-3 to TRBJ2-2, with 11 nucleotides matching TRBD2. This CDR3 region has 15 residues. Germline V CDR1 and CDR2: SGHNT, YENEEA. V shed 5 bases and J 5 bases; nucleotides not matched to a gene: 4.

V usage is TRBV11-2 and J usage is TRBJ2-3; perhaps TRBD1 as D (6 bases). The germline V gene has CDR1 SGHAT and CDR2 FQNNGV. Trimming removed 5 bases at V and 4 bases at J, with 10 bases between. The CDR3 is 13 residues long. This CDR3 is CASSLNRADTQYF. CDR3 DNA sequence: TGTGCCAGCAGCCTGAACAGGGCAGATACGCAGTATTTT.

This clone was seen only once. The J gene is TRBJ1-4, the V gene TRBV7-2; 10 bases line up with TRBD1. V lost 2 bases to trimming and J lost 6 bases; unmatched junction nucleotides: 3. The CDR3 spans 15 residues. Germline CDR1 SGHTA, CDR2 FQGNSA. CDR3 nucleotides: TGTGCCAGCAGCTTACCGGGACAGGGGTATGAAAAACTGTTTTTT. It is translated as CASSLPGQGYEKLFF. Full variable domain (outside the CDR3, taken from reference TRBV7-2 and TRBJ1-4): GAGVSQSPSNKVTEKGKDVELRCDPISGHTALYWYRQSLGQGLEFLIYFQGNSAPDKSGLPSDRFSAERTGGSVSTLTIQRTQQEDSAVYLCASSLPGQGYEKLFFGSGTQLSVL.

The chain is built from TRBV4-3 and TRBJ1-6; unclear D gene. Germline CDR1 reads LGHNA; CDR2 reads YSLEER. V was clipped by 5 bases and J by 8 bases, with 10 bases between them. The CDR3 spans 13 residues. The CDR3 region is CASSSNLDSPLHF. CDR3 in DNA: TGCGCCAGCAGCTCAAACCTAGATTCACCCCTCCACTTT.

V and J are TRBV14 and TRBJ1-5; D might be TRBD1 (5 bases). The CDR3 loop spans 15 amino acids. Germline assignment: CDR1 SGHDN and CDR2 FVKESK. Trimming removed 3 bases at V and 4 bases at J, with 13 bases between. CDR3 sequence (DNA): TGTGCCAGCAGCCATAGAACAGGCCCAAATCAGCCCCAGCATTTT. Its protein is CASSHRTGPNQPQHF. Complete variable domain (other parts from reference TRBV14 and TRBJ1-5): EAGVTQFPSHSVIEKGQTVTLRCDPISGHDNLYWYRRVMGKEIKFLLHFVKESKQDESGMPNNRFLAERTGGTYSTLKVQPAELEDSGVYFCASSHRTGPNQPQHFGDGTRLSIL.

V usage is TRBV27 and J usage is TRBJ1-4; D unclear. Germline-derived CDR1 and CDR2 are MNHEY and SMNVEV (reference sequence). The CDR3 length is 13 residues. Trimming stripped 2 bases from V and 7 bases from J, with 8 bases between. CDR3 sequence: CASSLNWAEKLFF. In nucleotides, the CDR3 is TGTGCCAGCAGTTTAAATTGGGCTGAAAAACTGTTTTTT.

The chain uses TRBV19 and TRBJ1-1, with D possibly being TRBD1 (5 bases). In germline, CDR1 is LNHDA, CDR2 SQIVND (reference sequence). The CDR3 consists of 12 residues. V was cut by 8 bases and J by 1 base, with 8 bases left in between. DNA of the CDR3: TGTGCCAGTCTCGACAGGAACACTGAAGCTTTCTTT. Its translation is CASLDRNTEAFF.

The chain has TRBV10-3 and TRBJ2-7; 12 bases map to TRBD2. Germline CDR1 is ENHRY and CDR2 is SYGVKD. After removal of 4 bases from V and 3 bases from J, the junction contained 4 bases not matched to a gene. The CDR3 loop spans 15 amino acids. This chain's CDR3 is CAISALLAGGYEQYF. The CDR3 DNA is TGTGCCATCAGTGCCTTACTAGCGGGGGGCTACGAGCAGTACTTC.

This clone was seen only a few times. The chain has TRBV7-2 and TRBJ2-6; the D gene is possibly TRBD1 (6 bases). Germline V gene lookup returns CDR1 SGHTA and CDR2 FQGNSA. The CDR3 runs 15 residues. V was shortened by 5 bases and J by 2 bases, with 10 bases between the two germline ends. The CDR3 spells CASSQPGAGANVLTF. CDR3 nucleotides: TGTGCCAGCAGCCAGCCAGGGGCTGGGGCCAACGTCCTGACTTTC.

The gene calls are TRBV10-3 and TRBJ2-3, with a weak D call TRBD2 (5 bases). The CDR3 has 15 residues. Germline V gene sequence: CDR1 ENHRY, CDR2 SYGVKD. Trimming pared 0 bases from V and 0 bases from J, leaving 7 bases between. This CDR3 reads CAISESTGSTDTQYF. In DNA, the CDR3 is TGTGCCATCAGTGAGTCAACGGGGAGCACAGATACGCAGTATTTT.

The chain has TRBV6-5 and TRBJ1-2; 7 bases fit TRBD1. The CDR3 runs to 13 residues. Germline V gives CDR1 MNHEY, CDR2 SVGAGI. V was pared by 5 bases and J by 4 bases, with 4 bases of the junction left unmatched. CDR3 DNA sequence: TGTGCCAGCAGTACCCGGGACAGCTATGGCTACACCTTC. It specifies CASSTRDSYGYTF.

The chain links TRBV29-1 to TRBJ2-3, with D perhaps matching TRBD2 (5 bases). Trimming shortened V by 3 bases and J by 2 bases, and 12 bases separated the two germline ends. The CDR3 is made up of 14 amino acids. Germline V CDR1 and CDR2: SQVTM, ANQGSEA. CDR3 residues: CSVEWGDFTDTQYF. CDR3 DNA: TGCAGCGTTGAGTGGGGAGACTTCACAGATACGCAGTATTTT.